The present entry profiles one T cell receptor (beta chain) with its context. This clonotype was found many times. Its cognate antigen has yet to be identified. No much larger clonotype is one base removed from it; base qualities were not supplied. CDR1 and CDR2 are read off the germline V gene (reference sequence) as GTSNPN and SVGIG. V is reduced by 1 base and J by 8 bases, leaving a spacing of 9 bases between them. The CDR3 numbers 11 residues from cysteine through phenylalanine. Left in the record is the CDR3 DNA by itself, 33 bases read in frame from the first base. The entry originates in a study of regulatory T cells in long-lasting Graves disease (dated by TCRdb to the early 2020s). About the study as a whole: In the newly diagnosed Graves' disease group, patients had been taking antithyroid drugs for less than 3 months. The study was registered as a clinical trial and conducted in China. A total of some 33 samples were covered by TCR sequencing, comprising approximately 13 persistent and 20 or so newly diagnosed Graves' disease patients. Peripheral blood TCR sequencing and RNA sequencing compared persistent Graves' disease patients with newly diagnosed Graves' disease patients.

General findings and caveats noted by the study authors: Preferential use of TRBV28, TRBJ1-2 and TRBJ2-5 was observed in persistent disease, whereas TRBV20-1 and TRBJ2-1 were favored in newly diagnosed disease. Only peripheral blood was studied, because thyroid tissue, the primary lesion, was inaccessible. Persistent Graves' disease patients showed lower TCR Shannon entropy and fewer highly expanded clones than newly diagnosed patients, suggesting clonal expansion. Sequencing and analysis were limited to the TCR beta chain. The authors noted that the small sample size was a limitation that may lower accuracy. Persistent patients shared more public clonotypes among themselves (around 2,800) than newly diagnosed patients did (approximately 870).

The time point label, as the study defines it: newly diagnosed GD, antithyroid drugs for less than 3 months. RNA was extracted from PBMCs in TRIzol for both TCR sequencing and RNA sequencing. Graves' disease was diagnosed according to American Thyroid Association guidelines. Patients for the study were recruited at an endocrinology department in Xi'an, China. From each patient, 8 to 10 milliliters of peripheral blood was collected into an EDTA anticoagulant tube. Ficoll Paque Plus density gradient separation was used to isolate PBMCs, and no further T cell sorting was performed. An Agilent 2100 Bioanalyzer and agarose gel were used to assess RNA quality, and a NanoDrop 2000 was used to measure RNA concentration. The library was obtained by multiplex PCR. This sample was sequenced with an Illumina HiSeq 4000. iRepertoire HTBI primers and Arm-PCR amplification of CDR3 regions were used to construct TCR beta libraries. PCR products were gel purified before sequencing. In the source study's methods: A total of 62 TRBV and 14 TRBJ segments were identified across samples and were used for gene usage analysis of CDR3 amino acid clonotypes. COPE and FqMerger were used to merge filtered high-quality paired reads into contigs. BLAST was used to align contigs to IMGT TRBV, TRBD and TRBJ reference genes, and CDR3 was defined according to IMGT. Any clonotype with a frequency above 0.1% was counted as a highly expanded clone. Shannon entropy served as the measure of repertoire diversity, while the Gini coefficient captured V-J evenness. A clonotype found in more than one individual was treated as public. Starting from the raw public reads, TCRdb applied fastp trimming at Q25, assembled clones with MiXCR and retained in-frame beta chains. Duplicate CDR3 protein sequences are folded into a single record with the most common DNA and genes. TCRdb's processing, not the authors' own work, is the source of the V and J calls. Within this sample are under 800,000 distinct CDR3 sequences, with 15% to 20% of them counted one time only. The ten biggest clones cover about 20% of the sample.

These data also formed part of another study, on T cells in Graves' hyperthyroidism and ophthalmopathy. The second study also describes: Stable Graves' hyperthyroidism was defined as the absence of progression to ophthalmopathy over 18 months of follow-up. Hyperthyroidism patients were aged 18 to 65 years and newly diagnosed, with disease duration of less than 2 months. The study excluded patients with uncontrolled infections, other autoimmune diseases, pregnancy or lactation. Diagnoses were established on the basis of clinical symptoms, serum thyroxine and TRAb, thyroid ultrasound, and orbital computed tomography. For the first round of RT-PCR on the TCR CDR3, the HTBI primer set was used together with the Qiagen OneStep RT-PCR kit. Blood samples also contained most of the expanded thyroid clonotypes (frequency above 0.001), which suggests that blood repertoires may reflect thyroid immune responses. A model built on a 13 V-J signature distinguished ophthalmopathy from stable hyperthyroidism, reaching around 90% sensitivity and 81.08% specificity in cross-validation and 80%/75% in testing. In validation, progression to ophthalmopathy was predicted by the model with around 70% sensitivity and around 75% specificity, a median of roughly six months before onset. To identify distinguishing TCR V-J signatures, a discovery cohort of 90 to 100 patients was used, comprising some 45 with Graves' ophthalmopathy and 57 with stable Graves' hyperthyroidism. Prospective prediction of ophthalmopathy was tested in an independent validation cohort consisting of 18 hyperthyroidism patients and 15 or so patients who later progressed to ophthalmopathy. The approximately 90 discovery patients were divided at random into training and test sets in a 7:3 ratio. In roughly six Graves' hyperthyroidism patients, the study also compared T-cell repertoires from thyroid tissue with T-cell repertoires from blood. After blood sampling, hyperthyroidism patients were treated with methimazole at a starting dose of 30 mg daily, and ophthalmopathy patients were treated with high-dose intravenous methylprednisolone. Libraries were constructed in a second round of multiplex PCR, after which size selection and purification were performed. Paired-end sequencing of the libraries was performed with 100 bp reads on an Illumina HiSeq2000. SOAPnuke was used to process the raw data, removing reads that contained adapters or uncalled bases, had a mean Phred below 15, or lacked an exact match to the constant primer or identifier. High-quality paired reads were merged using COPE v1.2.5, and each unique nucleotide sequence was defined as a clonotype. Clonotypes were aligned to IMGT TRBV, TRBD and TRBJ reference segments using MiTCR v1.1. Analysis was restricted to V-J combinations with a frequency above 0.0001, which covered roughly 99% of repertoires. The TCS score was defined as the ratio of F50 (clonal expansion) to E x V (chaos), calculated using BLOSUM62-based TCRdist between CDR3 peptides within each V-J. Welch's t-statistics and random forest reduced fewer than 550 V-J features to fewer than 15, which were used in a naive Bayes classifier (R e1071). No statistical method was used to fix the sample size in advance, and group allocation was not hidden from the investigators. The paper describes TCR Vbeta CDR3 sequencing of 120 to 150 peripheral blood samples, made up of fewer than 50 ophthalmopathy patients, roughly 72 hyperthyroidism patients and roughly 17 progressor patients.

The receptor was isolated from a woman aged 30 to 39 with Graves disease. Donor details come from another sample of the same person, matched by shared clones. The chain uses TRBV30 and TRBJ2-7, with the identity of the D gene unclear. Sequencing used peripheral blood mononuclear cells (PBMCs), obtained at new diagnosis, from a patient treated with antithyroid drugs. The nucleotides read TGTGCCTGGAGTGGAACCAGACAGCAGTACTTC. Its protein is CAWSGTRQQYF.